The clone carrying this T cell receptor (beta chain) was found once. The antigen is not known. V was cut by 4 bases and J by 6 bases, with 19 bases left in between. The germline V gene encodes CDR1 MNHEY and CDR2 SMNVEV (reference sequence). CDR3 size: 16 residues. The data belong to a study of T cell responses to AZD1222 COVID-19 vaccine. TCRdb's copy holds only in-frame clones and misses some; the assay was immunoSEQ multiplex PCR. The sample contains 180,000 or so clones, over 80% of which appear only once. Whole-study results and caveats: Repertoire sampling happened only post peak T cell response. At 160-218 and 743-854, vaccine-associated CD4 TCRs were dominant, and they spanned spike. Donors skewed white British and female; clonal diversity was possibly underestimated. Spike-specific TCRs gained breadth and depth after people received two AZD1222 doses.

Sample: peripheral blood, taken 28 days after the second dose of the MenACWY control vaccine. The TCR was taken from an adult who received the MenACWY meningococcal vaccine as a control. The V gene is TRBV27, the J gene TRBJ1-5; no reliable D call. The CDR3 DNA reads as TGTGCCAGCAGTTCCCGACGGATTGAAGCTTTTCAGCCCCAGCATTTT. Residues: CASSSRRIEAFQPQHF.